The rows below give T cell receptor beta chains drawn from one sample of a study of blood T cell repertoires in COVID-19. Only in-frame clones appear in the TCRdb table, and some are missing; sequencing was by immunoSEQ multiplex PCR. The repertoire holds about 190,000 clones, with about 88% as singletons. Sequencing was carried out using peripheral blood. These receptors were taken from a young woman with active or convalescent COVID-19. Each CDR3 is given with its conserved first and last residue. Fields, in order: CDR3 DNA, CDR3 protein, clone size, D gene, V gene, J gene. D genes are given only for firm matches. Size is stated for part of the rows, as once, few or many counts, or as a class when the clone is expanded.

DNA: TGTGCCAGCAGCTTGTCTACTAGCGGCCCAAATGAGCAGTTCTTC
CDR3: CASSLSTSGPNEQFF
size: once
D: TRBD2
V: TRBV7-9
J: TRBJ2-1

DNA: TGTGCCAGCAGTTACGGGACAGTTCGTGGCTACACCTTC
CDR3: CASSYGTVRGYTF
size: NA
D: TRBD1
V: TRBV12-3/TRBV12-4
J: TRBJ1-2

DNA: TGTGCCAGCAGTTTATTAGCCGACCAAATCGGGGAGCTGTTTTTT
CDR3: CASSLLADQIGELFF
size: NA
D: NA
V: TRBV27
J: TRBJ2-2

DNA: TGTGCCAGCGGGGACACAAATCAGCCCCAGCATTTT
CDR3: CASGDTNQPQHF
size: NA
D: NA
V: TRBV27
J: TRBJ1-5

DNA: TGCGCCAGCAGCCACCAAAGGACAGTCATGAACACTGAAGCTTTCTTT
CDR3: CASSHQRTVMNTEAFF
size: NA
D: NA
V: TRBV4-1
J: TRBJ1-1

DNA: TGCGCCAGCAGTGTTTCGTTTAGCAATCAGCCCCAGCATTTT
CDR3: CASSVSFSNQPQHF
size: NA
D: NA
V: TRBV10-2
J: TRBJ1-5

DNA: TGTGCCAGCAGAACCCAGGGGGCTAGGAATTCACCCCTCCACTTT
CDR3: CASRTQGARNSPLHF
size: NA
D: TRBD1
V: TRBV3-1/TRBV3-2
J: TRBJ1-6

DNA: TGTGCCAGCAGCCCCGGGACAGGGAGCAATCAGCCCCAGCATTTT
CDR3: CASSPGTGSNQPQHF
size: NA
D: TRBD1
V: TRBV7-8
J: TRBJ1-5

DNA: TGTGCCTGGAGTGTACTTGGGGGGGTTAGCGGCTACACCTTC
CDR3: CAWSVLGGVSGYTF
size: NA
D: NA
V: TRBV30
J: TRBJ1-2

DNA: TGTGCCAGCAGTTACTCTTGGACAGAAATCCACAATGAGCAGTTCTTC
CDR3: CASSYSWTEIHNEQFF
size: NA
D: NA
V: TRBV6-5
J: TRBJ2-1

DNA: TGCGCCAGCAGCTTGAGGCTAGCGGGGACGTCCGCGGCCCTCGACCAAGAGACCCAGTACTTC
CDR3: CASSLRLAGTSAALDQETQYF
size: NA
D: TRBD2
V: TRBV5-1
J: TRBJ2-5

DNA: TGTGCCAACTCACCGATTAGCACAGGGGCCAATCAGCCCCAGCATTTT
CDR3: CANSPISTGANQPQHF
size: NA
D: TRBD1
V: TRBV18
J: TRBJ1-5

DNA: TGTGCCAGCAGCCCATGGACTAGCGGGGCTACCGGGGAGCTGTTTTTT
CDR3: CASSPWTSGATGELFF
size: NA
D: TRBD2
V: TRBV11-3
J: TRBJ2-2

DNA: TGTGCCACCAGCAGCCCAGGGGTACGGGTCACTGAAGCTTTCTTT
CDR3: CATSSPGVRVTEAFF
size: once
D: NA
V: TRBV15
J: TRBJ1-1

DNA: TGTGCCAGTAGGATACTAGCGGGAGGCGACAATGAGCAGTTCTTC
CDR3: CASRILAGGDNEQFF
size: NA
D: TRBD2
V: TRBV19
J: TRBJ2-1

DNA: TGCGCCAGCACGCCGCAGCCTAGCGGGAGGGCCCTTGAGCAGTACTTC
CDR3: CASTPQPSGRALEQYF
size: NA
D: TRBD2
V: TRBV5-1
J: TRBJ2-7

DNA: TGTGCCAGCAGGGATACCGGGACTAACCTCGATACGCAGTATTTT
CDR3: CASRDTGTNLDTQYF
size: once
D: TRBD2
V: TRBV7-9
J: TRBJ2-3

DNA: TGTGCCAGCTCATCGCTCCCGGGCACAGGGGGTACTGGGGCCAACGTCCTGACTTTC
CDR3: CASSSLPGTGGTGANVLTF
size: NA
D: TRBD1
V: TRBV18
J: TRBJ2-6

DNA: TGTGCCTGGAGTAGACAGGGCATGACCTATAATTCACCCCTCCACTTT
CDR3: CAWSRQGMTYNSPLHF
size: NA
D: TRBD1
V: TRBV30
J: TRBJ1-6

DNA: TGCGCCAGCAGCTTGAAGTTAGGAGATTCACCCCTCCACTTT
CDR3: CASSLKLGDSPLHF
size: NA
D: NA
V: TRBV5-1
J: TRBJ1-6

DNA: TGTGCCACCAGCAGACTGGCTAGCGGGAGCTACGAGCAGTACTTC
CDR3: CATSRLASGSYEQYF
size: NA
D: TRBD2
V: TRBV15
J: TRBJ2-7

DNA: TGTGCCAGCAGTGCGTTAACAGGGAATGGCTACACCTTC
CDR3: CASSALTGNGYTF
size: NA
D: NA
V: TRBV25-1
J: TRBJ1-2

DNA: TGTGCCAGCAGCTTTAGAGGGGACAGGGGCACCGGGGAGCTGTTTTTT
CDR3: CASSFRGDRGTGELFF
size: NA
D: TRBD1
V: TRBV11-3
J: TRBJ2-2

DNA: TGTGCCAGCAGCGTAGAACAGACTAAAGAGACCCAGTACTTC
CDR3: CASSVEQTKETQYF
size: NA
D: NA
V: TRBV9
J: TRBJ2-5

DNA: TGTGCCAGCAGCTTGGGGACTAGGAACACCGGGGAGCTGTTTTTT
CDR3: CASSLGTRNTGELFF
size: NA
D: TRBD2
V: TRBV5-6
J: TRBJ2-2

DNA: TGTGCCAGCAGCTACCATGGGACAGGGGGAAATGAAGCTTTCTTT
CDR3: CASSYHGTGGNEAFF
size: NA
D: TRBD1
V: TRBV7-9
J: TRBJ1-1

DNA: TGTGCCAGCAGCCATCAGGGGGCAGGGTTGAACACTGAAGCTTTCTTT
CDR3: CASSHQGAGLNTEAFF
size: NA
D: TRBD1
V: TRBV7-2
J: TRBJ1-1

DNA: TGTGCCAGCAGTTTCGGCAATCAGCCCCAGCATTTT
CDR3: CASSFGNQPQHF
size: NA
D: NA
V: TRBV12-3/TRBV12-4
J: TRBJ1-5

DNA: TGTGCCTGGAGCATCTCTGGGGCCAACGTCCTGACTTTC
CDR3: CAWSISGANVLTF
size: few
D: NA
V: TRBV30
J: TRBJ2-6

DNA: TGCAGCGTTGACGGGGGGTTGGATGGCTACACCTTC
CDR3: CSVDGGLDGYTF
size: NA
D: NA
V: TRBV29-1
J: TRBJ1-2

DNA: TGCGCCAGCAGTCACACAGGACTAGCTGATACTATTAGCACAGATACGCAGTATTTT
CDR3: CASSHTGLADTISTDTQYF
size: NA
D: TRBD2
V: TRBV23-1
J: TRBJ2-3

DNA: TGTGCCAGCAGCTCCCGTTATGATGAGCAGTTCTTC
CDR3: CASSSRYDEQFF
size: many
D: NA
V: TRBV7-9
J: TRBJ2-1

DNA: TGTGCCAGCAGTCGAGTGGGACAGGGGGTGAGGTCCTATAATTCACCCCTCCACTTT
CDR3: CASSRVGQGVRSYNSPLHF
size: NA
D: TRBD1
V: TRBV6-6
J: TRBJ1-6

DNA: TGCGCCAGCACGGGAGGATCATTAGCTGAAGCTTTCTTT
CDR3: CASTGGSLAEAFF
size: NA
D: NA
V: TRBV10-2
J: TRBJ1-1

DNA: TGTGCCAGTAGTCCTGGACAGCGATTCTATGGCTACACCTTC
CDR3: CASSPGQRFYGYTF
size: NA
D: NA
V: TRBV19
J: TRBJ1-2

DNA: TGTGCCAGCAGGGAGAGCGGAGTGGGCAATCAGCCCCAGCATTTT
CDR3: CASRESGVGNQPQHF
size: few
D: NA
V: TRBV2
J: TRBJ1-5